Given below is one TCR beta chain in context. The sample comes from a study of blood T cell repertoires in COVID-19. Germline V gene sequence: CDR1 SGHRS, CDR2 YFSETQ. Trimming took 0 bases from V and 0 from J, leaving 3 bases between them. CDR3 length: 14 amino acids. Some clones are missing from TCRdb's copy, which holds only in-frame ones; the method was immunoSEQ multiplex PCR. The sample shows fewer than 250,000 clones, 75% to 90% of them seen only once. The sequenced material came from peripheral blood. The rearrangement uses TRBV5-1 and TRBJ1-4; D unresolved. The clonotype was recovered from a man between 60 and 75 years old who had recovered from COVID-19. The DNA of the CDR3 is TGCGCCAGCAGCTTGGACTCAACTAATGAAAAACTGTTTTTT. Translation: CASSLDSTNEKLFF.